This T cell receptor beta chain stems from a study of blood T cells in healthy people across ages. Regarding the study as a whole: The study found TCR beta diversity correlated strongly with naive T cell percentage.

Details on this clonotype: Antigen unknown. One junction end disagrees with the germline gene, perhaps due to a read error.

This CDR3 spans 16 amino acids. CDR1 MGHRA and CDR2 YSYEKL come from the germline V gene. Together with a sample-barcoded 5' primer, a J-beta primer mix was included in a second PCR lasting about 7 to 12 cycles. CDR3-containing paired-end reads numbering at least 2.5 million came from each sample. TCRdb independently ran MiXCR on the 5' RACE reads; one entry per CDR3 protein. Among over 500,000 distinct CDR3 sequences, 45% to 60% were seen once, and the ten largest hold about 13%. This TCR was recovered from a woman aged 80 or older in good health. The sequencing sample was made of blood. This chain connects TRBV4-1 to TRBJ2-3, with 13 bases matching TRBD2. The DNA for the CDR3 is TGCGTCAGCAGCCAACGGACTAGCGGGAGTAGCGATACGCAGTATTTT. Translation: CVSSQRTSGSSDTQYF.